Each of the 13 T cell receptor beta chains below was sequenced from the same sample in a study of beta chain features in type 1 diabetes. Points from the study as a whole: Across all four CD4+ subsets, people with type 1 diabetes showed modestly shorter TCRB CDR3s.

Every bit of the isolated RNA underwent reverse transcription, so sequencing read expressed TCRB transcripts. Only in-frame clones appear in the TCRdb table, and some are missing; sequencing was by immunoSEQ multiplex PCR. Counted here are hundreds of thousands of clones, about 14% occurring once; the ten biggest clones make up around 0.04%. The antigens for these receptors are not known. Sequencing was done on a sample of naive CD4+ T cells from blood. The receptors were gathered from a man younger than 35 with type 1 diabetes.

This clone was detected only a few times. CDR3 sequence (DNA): TGTGCCTGCACGTTAGAGACCCAGTACTTC. Protein product: CACTLETQYF. V gene TRBV2 combines with J gene TRBJ2-5; D not certain. CDR3 size: 10 residues. CDR1 and CDR2 from the germline V gene are SNHLY and FYNNEI. V lost 11 bases to trimming and J lost 4 bases, with 8 bases between them.

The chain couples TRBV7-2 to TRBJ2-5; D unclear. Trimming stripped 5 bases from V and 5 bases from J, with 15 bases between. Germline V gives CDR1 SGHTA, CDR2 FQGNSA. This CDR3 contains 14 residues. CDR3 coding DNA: TGTGCCAGCAGCCCACCGGGCCGCCAGGAGACCCAGTACTTC. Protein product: CASSPPGRQETQYF.

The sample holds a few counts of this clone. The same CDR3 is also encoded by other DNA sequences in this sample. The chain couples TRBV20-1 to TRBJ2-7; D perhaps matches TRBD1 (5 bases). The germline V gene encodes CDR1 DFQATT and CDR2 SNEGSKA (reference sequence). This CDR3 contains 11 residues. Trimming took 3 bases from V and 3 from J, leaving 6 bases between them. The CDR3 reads CSASDSYEQYF. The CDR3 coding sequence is TGCAGTGCTAGCGACAGCTACGAGCAGTACTTC.

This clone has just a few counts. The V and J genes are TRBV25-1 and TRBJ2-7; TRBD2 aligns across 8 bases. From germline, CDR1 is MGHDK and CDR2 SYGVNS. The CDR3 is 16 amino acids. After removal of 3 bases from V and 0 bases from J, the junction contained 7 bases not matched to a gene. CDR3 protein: CASSDPGGRTSYEQYF. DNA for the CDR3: TGTGCCAGCAGTGATCCTGGCGGGAGGACCTCCTACGAGCAGTACTTC.

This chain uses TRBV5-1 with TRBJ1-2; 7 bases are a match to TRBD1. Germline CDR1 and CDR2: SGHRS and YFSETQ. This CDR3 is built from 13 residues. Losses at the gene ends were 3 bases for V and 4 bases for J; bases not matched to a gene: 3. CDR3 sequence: CASSSGQAYGYTF. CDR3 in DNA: TGCGCCAGCAGCTCCGGACAGGCCTATGGCTACACCTTC.

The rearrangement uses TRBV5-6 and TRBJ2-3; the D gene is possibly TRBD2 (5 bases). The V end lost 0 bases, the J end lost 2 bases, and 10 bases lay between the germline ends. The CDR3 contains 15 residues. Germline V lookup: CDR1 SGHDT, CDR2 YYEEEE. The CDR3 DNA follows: TGTGCCAGCAGCTTGGGAGGGCACGACACAGATACGCAGTATTTT. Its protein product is CASSLGGHDTDTQYF.

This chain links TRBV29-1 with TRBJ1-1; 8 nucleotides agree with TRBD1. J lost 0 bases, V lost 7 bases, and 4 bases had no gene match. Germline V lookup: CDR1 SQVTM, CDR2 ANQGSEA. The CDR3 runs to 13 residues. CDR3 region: CSGDRSLNTEAFF. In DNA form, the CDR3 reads TGCAGCGGGGACAGGTCGTTGAACACTGAAGCTTTCTTT.

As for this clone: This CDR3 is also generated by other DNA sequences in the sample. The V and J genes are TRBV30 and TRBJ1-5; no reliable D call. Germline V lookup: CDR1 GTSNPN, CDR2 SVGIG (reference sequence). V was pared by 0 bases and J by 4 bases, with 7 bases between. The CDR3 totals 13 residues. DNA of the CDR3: TGTGCCTGGAGTGTCGCAGAAAATCAGCCCCAGCATTTT. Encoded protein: CAWSVAENQPQHF.

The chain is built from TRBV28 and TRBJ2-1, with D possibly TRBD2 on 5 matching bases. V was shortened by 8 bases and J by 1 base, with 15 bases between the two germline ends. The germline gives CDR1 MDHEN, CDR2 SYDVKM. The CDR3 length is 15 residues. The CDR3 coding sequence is TGTGCCAGCGGTTCCCCACGCGGGTCCTACAATGAGCAGTTCTTC. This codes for CASGSPRGSYNEQFF.

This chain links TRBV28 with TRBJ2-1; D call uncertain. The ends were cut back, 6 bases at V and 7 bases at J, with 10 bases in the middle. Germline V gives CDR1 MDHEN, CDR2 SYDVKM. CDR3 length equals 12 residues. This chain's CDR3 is CASSSPLNEQFF. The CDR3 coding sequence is TGTGCCAGCAGCTCTCCCCTGAATGAGCAGTTCTTC.

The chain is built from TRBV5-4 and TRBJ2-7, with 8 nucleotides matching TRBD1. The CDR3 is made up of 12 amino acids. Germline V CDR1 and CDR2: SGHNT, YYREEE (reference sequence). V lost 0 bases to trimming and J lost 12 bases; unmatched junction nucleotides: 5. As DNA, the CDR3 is TGTGCCAGCAGCTTGGGTCAGGGGGCCTCGTACTTC. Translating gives CASSLGQGASYF.

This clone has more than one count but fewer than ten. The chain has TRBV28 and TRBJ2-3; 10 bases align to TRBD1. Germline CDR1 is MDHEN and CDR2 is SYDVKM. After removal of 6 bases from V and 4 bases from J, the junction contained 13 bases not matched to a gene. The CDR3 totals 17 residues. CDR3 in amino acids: CASRPRTGTGASDTQYF. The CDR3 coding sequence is TGTGCCAGCAGGCCTCGGACCGGGACAGGGGCATCAGATACGCAGTATTTT. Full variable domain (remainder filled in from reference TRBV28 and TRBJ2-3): DVKVTQSSRYLVKRTGEKVFLECVQDMDHENMFWYRQDPGLGLRLIYFSYDVKMKEKGDIPEGYSVSREKKERFSLILESASTNQTSMYLCASRPRTGTGASDTQYFGPGTRLTVL.

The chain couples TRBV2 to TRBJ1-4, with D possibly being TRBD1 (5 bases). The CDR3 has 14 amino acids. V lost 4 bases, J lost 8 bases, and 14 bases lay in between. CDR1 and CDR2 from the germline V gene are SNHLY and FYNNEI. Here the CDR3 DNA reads TGTGCCAGCAGTGTGCGGGGGTCTGGGGAAAAACTGTTTTTT. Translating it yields CASSVRGSGEKLFF.